This entry is about one T cell receptor (beta chain). Its specificity is unknown. Germline V lookup: CDR1 SGHVS, CDR2 FQNEAQ. The CDR3 is made up of 14 amino acids. Trimming at V came to 5 bases and at J to 7 bases, leaving 7 bases not matched to a gene. Use of 60 Vbeta and 13 Jbeta primers characterized the PCR. Profiling relied on immunoSEQ multiplex PCR, and the TCRdb table lists in-frame clones only, not all of them. Of about 170,000 clones listed, approximately 75% were seen once; the top ten hold approximately 1.5%. This sample is drawn from a study of cytomegalovirus exposure and HLA in healthy donors. General study results and limits: Among donors in an Asian-associated ancestry cluster, a later analysis reportedly found fewer N-insertions than the roughly 610-donor mean.

The sample was PBMCs. The clonotype was recovered from a girl aged 5 to 17 in good health and CMV-seronegative. The V call is TRBV7-8, the J call TRBJ1-5; 8 bases fit TRBD1. CDR3 protein: CASSLGQGGQPQHF. The DNA of the CDR3 is TGTGCCAGCAGCCTAGGACAGGGAGGACAGCCCCAGCATTTT.